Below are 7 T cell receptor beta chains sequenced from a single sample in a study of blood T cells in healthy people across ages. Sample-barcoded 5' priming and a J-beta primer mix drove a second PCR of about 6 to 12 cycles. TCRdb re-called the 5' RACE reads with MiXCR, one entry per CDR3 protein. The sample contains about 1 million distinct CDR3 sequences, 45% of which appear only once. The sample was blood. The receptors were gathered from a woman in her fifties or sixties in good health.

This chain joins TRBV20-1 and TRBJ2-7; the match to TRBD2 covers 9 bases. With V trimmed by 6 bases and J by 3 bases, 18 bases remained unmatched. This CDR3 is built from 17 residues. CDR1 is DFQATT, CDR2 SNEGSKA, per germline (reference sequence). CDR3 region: CSAYSDRREGLIYEQYF. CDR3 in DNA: TGCAGTGCCTATTCGGACAGGCGGGAGGGCTTGATCTACGAGCAGTACTTC.

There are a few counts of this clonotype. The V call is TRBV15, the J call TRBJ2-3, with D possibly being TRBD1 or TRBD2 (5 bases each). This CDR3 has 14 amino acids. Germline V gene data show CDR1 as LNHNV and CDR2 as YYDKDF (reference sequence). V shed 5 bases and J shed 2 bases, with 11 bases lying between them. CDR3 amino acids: CATSRGGPTDTQYF. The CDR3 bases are TGTGCCACCAGCCGGGGCGGTCCCACAGATACGCAGTATTTT. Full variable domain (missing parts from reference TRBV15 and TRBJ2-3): DAMVIQNPRYQVTQFGKPVTLSCSQTLNHNVMYWYQQKSSQAPKLLFHYYDKDFNNEADTPDNFQSRRPNTSFCFLDIRSPGLGDTAMYLCATSRGGPTDTQYFGPGTRLTVL.

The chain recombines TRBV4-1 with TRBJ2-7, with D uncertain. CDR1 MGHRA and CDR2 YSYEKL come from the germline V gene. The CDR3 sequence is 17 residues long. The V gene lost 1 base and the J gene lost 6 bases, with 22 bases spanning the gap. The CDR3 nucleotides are TGCGCCAGCAGCCAAGTCAGAGCCGGGCAGGCAGGTCGCGAGCAGTACTTC. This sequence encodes CASSQVRAGQAGREQYF.

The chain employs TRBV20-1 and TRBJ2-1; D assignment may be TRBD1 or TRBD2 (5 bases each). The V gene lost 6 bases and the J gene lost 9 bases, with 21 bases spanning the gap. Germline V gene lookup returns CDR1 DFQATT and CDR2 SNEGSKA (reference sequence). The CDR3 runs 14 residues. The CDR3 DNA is TGCAGTGCCCGAATGGGCAGGGCCGAGGGTGAGCAGTTCTTC. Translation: CSARMGRAEGEQFF.

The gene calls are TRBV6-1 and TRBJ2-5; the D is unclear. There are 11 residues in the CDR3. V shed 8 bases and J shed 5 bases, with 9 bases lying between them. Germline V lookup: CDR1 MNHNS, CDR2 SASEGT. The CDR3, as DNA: TGTGCCAGCCACATCCGGGAGACCCAGTACTTC. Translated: CASHIRETQYF.

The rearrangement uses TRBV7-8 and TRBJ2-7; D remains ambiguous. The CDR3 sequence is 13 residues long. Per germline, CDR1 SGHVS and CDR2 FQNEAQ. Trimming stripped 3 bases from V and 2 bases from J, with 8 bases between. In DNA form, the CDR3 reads TGTGCCAGCAGCTTTTCCCAGGCCTACGAGCAGTACTTC. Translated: CASSFSQAYEQYF.

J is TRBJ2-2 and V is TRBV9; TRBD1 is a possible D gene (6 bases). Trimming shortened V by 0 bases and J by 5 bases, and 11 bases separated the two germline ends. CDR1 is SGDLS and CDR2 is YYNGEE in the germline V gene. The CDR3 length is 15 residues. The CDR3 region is CASSVAGQGTGELFF. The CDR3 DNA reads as TGTGCCAGCAGCGTAGCAGGCCAGGGGACCGGGGAGCTGTTTTTT.